These T cell receptor beta chains were read from a single sample in a study of T cells after yellow fever vaccination. One entry per CDR3 protein results from TCRdb running MiXCR on the 5' RACE reads. This table holds around 320,000 distinct CDR3 sequences, approximately 12% found once. Sample: CD4+ T cells sorted from PBMCs, taken 45 days after the yellow fever booster vaccination. The source of these receptors is a young man who received the YFV17D yellow fever vaccine. Both conserved end residues are part of each CDR3. D genes are given only for firm matches. Size is omitted from some rows. Given values are once, few, many or a class for expanded clones.

CDR3nt	CDR3aa	d_gene	abundance	j_gene	len	v_gene
TGCAGTGCTAGCCAGGACAGCAATCAGCCCCAGCATTTT	CSASQDSNQPQHF	NA	NA	TRBJ1-5	13	TRBV20-1
TGTGCCAGCAGCGTAGAGCCAAAAGATACGCAGTATTTT	CASSVEPKDTQYF	NA	few	TRBJ2-3	13	TRBV9
TGTGCCAGCAGTTACTGGCCAGGGTTCCAGCCCCAGCATTTT	CASSYWPGFQPQHF	NA	few	TRBJ1-5	14	TRBV6-6
TGTGCCAGCAGCTCTCAGGGGACGGTTTTAGCTTTCTTT	CASSSQGTVLAFF	NA	NA	TRBJ1-1	13	TRBV7-9
TGTGCCAGCAAAGGGACAGGAACTAATGAAAAACTGTTTTTT	CASKGTGTNEKLFF	TRBD1	NA	TRBJ1-4	14	TRBV6-5
TGCGCCAGCAGCTTTCCAGGGCCCGGGGAGCTGTTTTTT	CASSFPGPGELFF	NA	many	TRBJ2-2	13	TRBV5-1
TGTGCCAGCAGCTTACCCCCAGATACGCAGTATTTT	CASSLPPDTQYF	NA	many	TRBJ2-3	12	TRBV7-9
TGCGCCAGCAGCTTACAGAAAAACATTCAGTACTTC	CASSLQKNIQYF	NA	few	TRBJ2-4	12	TRBV5-1
TGTGCCAGCAGTTCGGGGGGGCCCCACAATGAGCAGTTCTTC	CASSSGGPHNEQFF	TRBD2	NA	TRBJ2-1	14	TRBV12-3/TRBV12-4
TGTGCCAGCAGGAGACAGCACCTCTCGTACGAGCAGTACTTC	CASRRQHLSYEQYF	NA	many	TRBJ2-7	14	TRBV6-5
TGTGCCAGCAGCGTAGGGGGGTGGACGGAGACCCAGTACTTC	CASSVGGWTETQYF	NA	few	TRBJ2-5	14	TRBV9
TGCGCCAGCAGCGGACGGGGGACCGGGACTAGAACAGATACGCAGTATTTT	CASSGRGTGTRTDTQYF	TRBD2	NA	TRBJ2-3	17	TRBV5-1
TGTGCCAGCAGCCCCTTCGAGACAGCGAGGACTGAAGCTTTCTTT	CASSPFETARTEAFF	NA	NA	TRBJ1-1	15	TRBV9
TGTGCCAGCAGCCAACCTGACAGCTCCCAGTACTTC	CASSQPDSSQYF	NA	many	TRBJ2-5	12	TRBV14
TGTGCCTGGAGTATTGCAGGGGGCAACACTGAAGCTTTCTTT	CAWSIAGGNTEAFF	TRBD1	few	TRBJ1-1	14	TRBV30
TGTGCCAGCAGCCTCGGACTAGCGGGGGGAGATTACCAAGAGACCCAGTACTTC	CASSLGLAGGDYQETQYF	TRBD2	few	TRBJ2-5	18	TRBV7-9
TGCAGCGTTGACGGCCCGACAGGCGGCTACACCTTC	CSVDGPTGGYTF	NA	few	TRBJ1-2	12	TRBV29-1
TGTGCCAGCAGCGAGTTAGGGGGAAGGGGACAGGGTTACAATGAGCAGTTCTTC	CASSELGGRGQGYNEQFF	TRBD1	few	TRBJ2-1	18	TRBV7-2
TGTGCCAGCAGCCGCCGGAGACTAGCGGGGGACTTTAATGGGACCCAGTACTTC	CASSRRRLAGDFNGTQYF	TRBD2	few	TRBJ2-5	18	TRBV7-2
TGTGCCAGCAGCTTAGTGTATTCCAGGTCCAGCAATGAGCAGTTCTTC	CASSLVYSRSSNEQFF	NA	NA	TRBJ2-1	16	TRBV7-6
TGTGCCAGCAGTCCCGGGACTAGCGGGGCCCACACCGGGGAGCTGTTTTTT	CASSPGTSGAHTGELFF	TRBD2	few	TRBJ2-2	17	TRBV7-2
TGTGCCACCAGTGATTTCCTGGGACAGGGTGCCGGGGAGCTGTTTTTT	CATSDFLGQGAGELFF	TRBD1	many	TRBJ2-2	16	TRBV24-1
TGTGCCAGCAGCTTCCCCTTGGGACGGGGGCCGGGAGATACGCAGTATTTT	CASSFPLGRGPGDTQYF	NA	few	TRBJ2-3	17	TRBV7-9
TGTGCCAGCAGCTTGACAGGGGGCAATGAGCAGTTCTTC	CASSLTGGNEQFF	TRBD1	many	TRBJ2-1	13	TRBV7-6
TGTGCCAGCAGTACCGTTGGTGCGGGGGGCGAGCAGTACTTC	CASSTVGAGGEQYF	TRBD2	many	TRBJ2-7	14	TRBV7-2
TGTGCCAGCAGCCACCCTTCGGAAACGGCAAACATTCAGTACTTC	CASSHPSETANIQYF	NA	few	TRBJ2-4	15	TRBV3-1
TGTGCCATCAGTGATAGCACAGATACGCAGTATTTT	CAISDSTDTQYF	NA	many	TRBJ2-3	12	TRBV10-3
TGCGCCAGCAGCTCCCGCGGACTAGCGGGGGTTGGTGAGCAGTTCTTC	CASSSRGLAGVGEQFF	TRBD2	NA	TRBJ2-1	16	TRBV5-1
TGTGCCAGCAGCTTCGGAATGGGGAACACTGAAGCTTTCTTT	CASSFGMGNTEAFF	NA	few	TRBJ1-1	14	TRBV7-2
TGTGCCACCAGTGGTAGGACAGGGTCCCCCGGGGAGACCCAGTACTTC	CATSGRTGSPGETQYF	TRBD1	NA	TRBJ2-5	16	TRBV24-1
TGTGCCAGCAGGGACAGGGGGCTTTCCTACAATGAGCAGTTCTTC	CASRDRGLSYNEQFF	TRBD1	many	TRBJ2-1	15	TRBV6-2/TRBV6-3
TGTGCCAGCAGTTACAGGGTTAGTACTGAAGCTTTCTTT	CASSYRVSTEAFF	NA	few	TRBJ1-1	13	TRBV6-2/TRBV6-3
TGTGCCAGCAGCCCTGTGGCAGGGCAGGAGCAGTACTTC	CASSPVAGQEQYF	NA	NA	TRBJ2-7	13	TRBV7-2
TGTGCCAGCAGCCGCCGACCGAACACTGAAGCTTTCTTT	CASSRRPNTEAFF	NA	many	TRBJ1-1	13	TRBV4-2
TGTGCCAGCAGCTTATCGGTTCGAAGCGGGGAGCTGTTTTTT	CASSLSVRSGELFF	NA	few	TRBJ2-2	14	TRBV7-9
TGCGCCAGCAGCCCACGGTGGGGCGGGGGGGGCAACAATGAGCAGTTCTTC	CASSPRWGGGGNNEQFF	TRBD2	NA	TRBJ2-1	17	TRBV5-1
TGTGCCAGCAGTTACTCGCGAGGCGGGGACACAGATACGCAGTATTTT	CASSYSRGGDTDTQYF	NA	many	TRBJ2-3	16	TRBV6-6
TGTGCCAGCAGCTTAAGGGACAGCTATGGCTACACCTTC	CASSLRDSYGYTF	TRBD1	NA	TRBJ1-2	13	TRBV7-2
TGCAGTGCTAGTAGGCAGGCCAACGTCCTGACTTTC	CSASRQANVLTF	NA	few	TRBJ2-6	12	TRBV20-1
TGTGCCAGCAGCCCTTACCCGAACACCGGGGAGCTGTTTTTT	CASSPYPNTGELFF	NA	few	TRBJ2-2	14	TRBV7-2
TGTGCCAGCAGCCCCAGCGGAAGCCAAGAGACCCAGTACTTC	CASSPSGSQETQYF	NA	NA	TRBJ2-5	14	TRBV7-2
TGTGCCAGCAGTTTCAACGGACTGAGGGGCGAAAAACTGTTTTTT	CASSFNGLRGEKLFF	NA	many	TRBJ1-4	15	TRBV6-2/TRBV6-3
TGTGCCAGCAGCCACCGCCAGGGTGGAGCGGGGGGGCGAACGCAGTATTTT	CASSHRQGGAGGRTQYF	TRBD2	few	TRBJ2-3	17	TRBV3-1
TGTGCCAGCAGTCAGACAGGGCAAGCTTTCTTT	CASSQTGQAFF	TRBD1	NA	TRBJ1-1	11	TRBV6-2/TRBV6-3
TGCAGTGCTAGGGGAGGCTCAGGTCGGGATAATGGCTACACCTTC	CSARGGSGRDNGYTF	NA	NA	TRBJ1-2	15	TRBV20-1
TGTGCCAGCAGCCTACCCTTAGGGCCCCTCCACTTT	CASSLPLGPLHF	NA	NA	TRBJ1-6	12	TRBV11-2
TGCGCCAGCAGCCAAGATGGGGGAGCTACGCAGTATTTT	CASSQDGGATQYF	NA	many	TRBJ2-3	13	TRBV4-1
TGTGCCACCAAAACCCCCGCTTCTGAAAAACTGTTTTTT	CATKTPASEKLFF	NA	few	TRBJ1-4	13	TRBV6-5
TGTGCCAGCAGCCTCGGGGCCCATAGCACAGATACGCAGTATTTT	CASSLGAHSTDTQYF	NA	NA	TRBJ2-3	15	TRBV6-2/TRBV6-3
TGTGCCAGCATTCCGTGGGGCCAGGGGAACACTGAAGCTTTCTTT	CASIPWGQGNTEAFF	NA	NA	TRBJ1-1	15	TRBV6-5
TGTGCCAGCAGCTTAGTGGCTAGGTGGGCTTCCCCATGGGAGACCCAGTACTTC	CASSLVARWASPWETQYF	NA	NA	TRBJ2-5	18	TRBV7-2